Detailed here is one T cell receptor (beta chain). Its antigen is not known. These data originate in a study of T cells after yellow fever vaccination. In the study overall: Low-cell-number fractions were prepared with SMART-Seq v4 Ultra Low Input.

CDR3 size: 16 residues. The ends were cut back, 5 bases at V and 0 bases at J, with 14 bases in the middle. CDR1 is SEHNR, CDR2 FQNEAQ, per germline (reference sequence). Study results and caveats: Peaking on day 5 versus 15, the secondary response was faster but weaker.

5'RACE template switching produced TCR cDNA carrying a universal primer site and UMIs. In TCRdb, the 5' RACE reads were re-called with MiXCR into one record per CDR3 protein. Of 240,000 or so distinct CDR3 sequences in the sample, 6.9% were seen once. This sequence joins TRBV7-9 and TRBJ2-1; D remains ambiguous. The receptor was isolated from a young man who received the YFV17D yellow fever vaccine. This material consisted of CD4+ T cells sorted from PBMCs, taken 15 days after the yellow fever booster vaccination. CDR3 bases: TGTGCCAGCAGCACCAAAGACCGGCGCTCCTACAATGAGCAGTTCTTC. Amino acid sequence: CASSTKDRRSYNEQFF.